This T cell receptor beta chain was documented in a study of OX40 agonist ivuxolimab in advanced cancers. Study-wide background: Every 2 weeks, patients got intravenous ivuxolimab at one of six dose levels (0.01-10 mg/kg).

Study-wide results and caveats: At 0.1 to 3.0 mg/kg and by week 6, CD4+ and CD8+ T cells in the blood had expanded clonally.

Libraries were prepared by immunoSEQ multiplex PCR; TCRdb keeps only in-frame clonotypes and omits some of them. The sample lists around 43,000 clones; roughly nine tenths were seen once. The CDR3 extends over 13 amino acids. From germline, CDR1 is SQVTM and CDR2 ANQGSEA. The V and J ends lost 5 bases and 0 bases respectively, with 11 bases between them. Individuals having autoimmune disease history or systemic immunosuppression were not enrolled. At cycle 4 day 1, cycle 7 day 1, and baseline, blood was sampled. A word on this clone: Its specificity is unknown.

The genes are TRBV29-1 and TRBJ2-7; possible D gene TRBD2, 7 bases. The sample in question was CD4+ or CD8+ T cells sorted from blood, obtained in a trial of the OX40 agonist ivuxolimab. The sequence came from an adult with an advanced solid tumor such as melanoma, head and neck, liver or kidney cancer. CDR3 in amino acids: CSVRGGDSYEQYF. The DNA of the CDR3 is TGCAGCGTTCGAGGGGGGGACTCCTACGAGCAGTACTTC.